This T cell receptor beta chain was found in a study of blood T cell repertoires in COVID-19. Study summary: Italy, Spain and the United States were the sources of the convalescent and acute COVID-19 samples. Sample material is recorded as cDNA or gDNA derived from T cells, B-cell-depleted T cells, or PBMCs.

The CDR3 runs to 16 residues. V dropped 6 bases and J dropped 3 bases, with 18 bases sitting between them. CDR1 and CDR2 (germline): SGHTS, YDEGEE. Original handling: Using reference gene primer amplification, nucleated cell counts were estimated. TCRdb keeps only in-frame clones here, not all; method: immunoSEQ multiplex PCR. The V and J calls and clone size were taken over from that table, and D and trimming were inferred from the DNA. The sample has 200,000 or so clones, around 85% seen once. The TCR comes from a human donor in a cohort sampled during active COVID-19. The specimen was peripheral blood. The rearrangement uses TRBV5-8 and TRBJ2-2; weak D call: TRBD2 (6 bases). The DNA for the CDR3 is TGTGCCAGCACCGCGGCCCAGGGAGGATACACCGGGGAGCTGTTTTTT. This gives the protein CASTAAQGGYTGELFF.